A selection of T cell receptor beta chains follows, all from one sample in a study of cytomegalovirus exposure and HLA in healthy donors. Sequencing was performed with immunoSEQ multiplex PCR; in TCRdb, only in-frame clones are kept and a portion is missing. Seen here are about 110,000 clones, approximately 70% observed once, and the top ten hold 3.5% to 4%. Sample: PBMCs. These receptors all stem from a man aged 25-45 years in good health and CMV-seropositive. CDR3s include the opening cysteine and the closing phenylalanine or tryptophan.

j_gene | v_gene | CDR3aa
TRBJ2-3 | TRBV2 | CASSESSRTVPYF
TRBJ2-5 | TRBV9 | CASSVGWTSGGETQYF
TRBJ1-3 | TRBV7-2 | CASSPIVGGASGNTIYF
TRBJ1-4 | TRBV7-9 | CASSFLAGGGEKLFF
TRBJ2-1 | TRBV27 | CASSLIRNEQFF
TRBJ2-5 | TRBV7-7 | CASSLSSGGFETQYF
TRBJ1-3 | TRBV4-2 | CASSQVGGGSITGNTIYF
TRBJ2-3 | TRBV19 | CASRRVGTDTQYF
TRBJ1-4 | TRBV19 | CASSGHTTNEKLFF
TRBJ1-1 | TRBV23-1 | CASTIGQGTEAFF
TRBJ2-7 | TRBV5-1 | CASSPGQLEQYF
TRBJ1-1 | TRBV21-1 | CASSGHQF
TRBJ1-4 | TRBV6-6 | CASKRGGTNEKLFF
. | TRBV7-2 | CASSLGTGVYEQYF
TRBJ1-1 | TRBV19 | CASSWGVSGNTEAFF
TRBJ1-1 | TRBV2 | CASSEVLAEAFF
TRBJ1-1 | TRBV6-1 | CASSETGVTEAFF
TRBJ2-5 | TRBV29-1 | CSVEDYRGETQYF
TRBJ2-7 | TRBV7-9 | CASTEDGSSYEQYF
TRBJ1-4 | TRBV28 | CASGQEGATNEKLFF
TRBJ2-3 | TRBV7-2 | CASSLGLAATDTQYF
TRBJ2-1 | TRBV13 | CASSLKRDEQFF
TRBJ2-7 | TRBV6-1 | CASSEGLVVGQYF
TRBJ2-2 | TRBV2 | CASSFTGTRSAGELFF
TRBJ2-3 | TRBV2 | CASSALGLAGTDTQYF
TRBJ1-1 | TRBV7-9 | CASSLQGGTEAFF
TRBJ2-3 | TRBV5-1 | CASSPTPGVPDTQYF
TRBJ1-6 | TRBV29-1 | CSVRDRDLYNSPLHF
TRBJ2-3 | TRBV10-3 | CAISGQREGTDTQYF
TRBJ2-1 | TRBV2 | CASTIAGGIYNEQFF
TRBJ1-1 | TRBV20-1 | CSARFGTEAFF
TRBJ2-3 | TRBV7-9 | CASSHPGRVGADTQYF
TRBJ2-3 | TRBV6-4 | CASSDSAASTQYF
TRBJ1-2 | TRBV4-1 | CASSQLIGTGGGYTF
TRBJ2-3 | TRBV6-4 | CASRRQGSDTQYF
TRBJ2-6 | TRBV4-1 | CASSQSSTSGTGDSGANVLTF
TRBJ1-2 | TRBV2 | CASSEGRNYGYTF
TRBJ2-7 | TRBV21-1 | CASSNGLGQGRAYEQYF
TRBJ2-3 | TRBV30 | CACTHRGRTDTQYF
TRBJ1-6 | TRBV5-1 | CASREEGDSPLHF
TRBJ2-1 | TRBV27 | CASSLQGSLTRGNEQFF
TRBJ1-1 | TRBV2 | CASSEGGQPNTEAFF